The clone carrying this T cell receptor beta chain was seen a few times. What it binds is not known. The data are from a study of shared clonotypes between healthy human individuals. Between the trimmed V and J ends, which lost 8 bases and 5 bases, there was a span of 13 bases. This CDR3 has 12 amino acids. Germline loops: CDR1 ENHRY, CDR2 SYGVKD. Authors' methods: Junction-only sequences without quality scores came from ImmunoSEQ, so filtering differed. Assay: immunoSEQ multiplex PCR; the TCRdb copy retains only in-frame clones and omits some. For V, J and clone size, that table is used; D and trimming come from the DNA. This table has about 640,000 clones, around 72% appearing once. Notes on the study in general: Sequencing depth was a factor that was expected to affect clonotype sharing among donors.

The TCR originated in a woman aged 30 to 39 in good health. Sequenced input: memory CD4+ T cells sorted from blood. Subset denoted: CD45RA-negative fraction. The V gene is TRBV10-3, the J gene TRBJ2-7; D may be TRBD1 (6 bases). CDR3 bases: TGTGCCATCGCTCCAGGGGAGCACGAGCAGTACTTC. It encodes CAIAPGEHEQYF.